This T cell receptor (beta chain) was recorded in a study of kidney transplant recipient with SARS-CoV-2 infection. The sample holds many counts of this clonotype. Germline lookup yields CDR1 MNHEY and CDR2 SVGAGI. V was cut by 5 bases and J by 4 bases, with 23 bases left in between. The CDR3 sequence is 17 residues long. TCRdb reprocessed the reads via MiXCR and lists one record per CDR3 protein. The sample contains 200,000 to 300,000 distinct CDR3 sequences, 25% to 35% of which appear only once. This sample comprised a blood sample, obtained at baseline and around day 120 from a kidney transplant recipient. The clonotype comes from a male patient aged 25-45 years who had COVID-19 and was a kidney transplant recipient. A share of the T cells may be of graft donor origin. The chain joins TRBV6-5 to TRBJ1-2; D not resolved. The CDR3 bases are TGTGCCAGCAGTGCGGAGGCAGGTGGGAGAAAGACCTATGGCTACACCTTC. As protein: CASSAEAGGRKTYGYTF.